This TCR beta chain was captured by sequencing in a study of blood T cell repertoires in COVID-19. Overall study: COVID-19 samples, acute and convalescent, were from the United States, Italy and Spain. The cDNA or gDNA used as material had been derived from T cells, B-cell-depleted T cells, or PBMCs.

Germline assignment: CDR1 DFQATT and CDR2 SNEGSKA (reference sequence). The CDR3 runs 14 residues. The ends lost 3 bases at V and 3 bases at J; junction bases unmatched: 6. The assay was immunoSEQ multiplex PCR, and TCRdb's table has in-frame clones only and misses some. The repertoire includes about 190,000 clones, around 86% of them detected once, and around 6.3% sits in the top ten. Material: peripheral blood. The origin of this receptor is a woman aged 40-49 years with acute or convalescent COVID-19. V is TRBV20-1 and J is TRBJ2-7, with 9 bases aligning to TRBD1. The CDR3 region has the DNA TGCAGTGCTAGTCCCAGACAGGGGGTCTACGAGCAGTACTTC. Translation gives CSASPRQGVYEQYF.